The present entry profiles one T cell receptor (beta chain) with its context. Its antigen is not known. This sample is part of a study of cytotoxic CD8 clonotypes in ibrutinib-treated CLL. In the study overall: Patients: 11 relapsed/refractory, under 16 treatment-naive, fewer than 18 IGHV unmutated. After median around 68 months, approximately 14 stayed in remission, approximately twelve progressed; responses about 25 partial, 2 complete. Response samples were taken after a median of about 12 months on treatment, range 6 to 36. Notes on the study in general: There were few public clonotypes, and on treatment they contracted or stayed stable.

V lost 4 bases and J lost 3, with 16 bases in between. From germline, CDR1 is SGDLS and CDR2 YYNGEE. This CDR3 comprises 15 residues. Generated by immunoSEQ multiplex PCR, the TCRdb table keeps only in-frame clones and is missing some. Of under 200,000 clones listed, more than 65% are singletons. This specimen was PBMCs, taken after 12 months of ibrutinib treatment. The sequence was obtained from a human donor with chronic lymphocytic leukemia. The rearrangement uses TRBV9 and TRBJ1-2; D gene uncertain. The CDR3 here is CASSLTVAHDYGYTF. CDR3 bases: TGTGCCAGCAGCCTCACCGTAGCCCATGACTATGGCTACACCTTC.